Reported below is one T cell receptor beta chain. Its antigen is unidentified. Autoimmune disease history or systemic immunosuppression meant exclusion. Samples of blood were obtained at baseline, on cycle 4 day 1, and on cycle 7 day 1. The data were produced by immunoSEQ multiplex PCR, yet TCRdb's version contains in-frame clones alone and is incomplete. This repertoire shows tens of thousands of clones, 85% to 90% found once; its top ten account for 5.5% to 7%. This sample was included in a study of OX40 agonist ivuxolimab in advanced cancers. Findings and limits, study-wide: More expanded clones were found, on average, in CD8+ than in CD4+ T cells. With doses of 0.1-3.0 mg/kg, partial responders showed among the lowest clonal expansion.

V shed 2 bases and J 5 bases; nucleotides not matched to a gene: 8. Germline values: CDR1 SGHTA, CDR2 FQGTGA. The CDR3 loop spans 16 amino acids. The chain is built from TRBV7-3 and TRBJ2-1; the match to TRBD2 covers 8 bases. The material sequenced was CD4+ or CD8+ T cells sorted from blood, taken in a trial of the OX40 agonist ivuxolimab. The TCR originated in an adult with an advanced solid tumor such as melanoma, head and neck, liver or kidney cancer. The CDR3 spells CASSLQPGLVNNEQFF. CDR3 nucleotides: TGTGCCAGCAGCTTACAACCGGGACTAGTGAACAATGAGCAGTTCTTC.